A single sample is the source of the 14 T cell receptor beta chains below, sequenced in a study of cytomegalovirus exposure and HLA in healthy donors. TCRdb's table, derived via immunoSEQ multiplex PCR, lists solely in-frame clones and lacks some. The data show approximately 160,000 clones, with approximately 86% seen just once and 2% to 2.5% held by the top ten. What was sequenced was PBMCs. Receptor source: a woman between 18 and 29 years old in good health and CMV-seronegative.

The CDR3 loop reads CASSQRTGPGTEAFF. The CDR3 coding sequence is TGTGCCAGCAGCCAGCGGACAGGGCCGGGAACTGAAGCTTTCTTT. This chain joins TRBV9 and TRBJ1-1; the match to TRBD1 covers 8 bases. V lost 4 bases to trimming and J lost 5 bases; unmatched junction nucleotides: 10. CDR3 length equals 15 residues. Germline assignment: CDR1 SGDLS and CDR2 YYNGEE.

The CDR3 sequence is CASSQIDTYNEQFF. CDR3 bases: TGTGCCAGCAGCCAAATTGACACTTACAATGAGCAGTTCTTC. This sequence joins TRBV14 and TRBJ2-1; no definite D call. The CDR3 totals 14 residues. Germline CDR1 reads SGHDN; CDR2 reads FVKESK. V shed 2 bases and J shed 4 bases, with 9 bases lying between them.

The chain has TRBV9 and TRBJ2-3; D call uncertain. This CDR3 is built from 12 residues. Germline loops: CDR1 SGDLS, CDR2 YYNGEE. Trimming cost V 6 bases and J 2 bases, with 7 bases left between them. This chain's CDR3 is CASNRVTDTQYF. DNA of the CDR3: TGTGCCAGCAACCGGGTCACAGATACGCAGTATTTT.

The chain recombines TRBV9 with TRBJ2-2; possible D gene TRBD2, 5 bases. The germline gives CDR1 SGDLS, CDR2 YYNGEE. The CDR3 is 15 residues long. The V end lost 1 base, the J end lost 3 bases, and 10 bases lay between the germline ends. CDR3: CASSVTYGDTGELFF. The CDR3, as DNA: TGTGCCAGCAGCGTAACATACGGGGACACCGGGGAGCTGTTTTTT.

The chain combines TRBV7-2 with TRBJ2-1; D is perhaps TRBD2 (6 bases). V was clipped by 1 base and J by 8 bases, with 15 bases between them. The CDR3 length is 15 residues. From germline, CDR1 is SGHTA and CDR2 FQGNSA. This chain's CDR3 is CASSLERGSGYEQFF. The CDR3 region has the DNA TGTGCCAGCAGCTTAGAACGAGGGAGCGGGTATGAGCAGTTCTTC.

The count of this clone is one. V is TRBV5-8 and J is TRBJ2-6; D gene uncertain. The CDR3 totals 15 residues. With 9 bases removed from V and 0 bases from J, the gap between germline ends came to 13 bases. The germline CDR1 and CDR2 sequences are SGHTS and YDEGEE. Written as DNA, the CDR3 is TGTGCCACCCTTTTTCTTAGCTCTGGGGCCAACGTCCTGACTTTC. Amino acids: CATLFLSSGANVLTF.

The gene calls are TRBV4-1 and TRBJ1-2, with 7 nucleotides matching TRBD1. The germline V gene has CDR1 MGHRA and CDR2 YSYEKL. Trimming cost V 1 base and J 8 bases; bases outside gene matches: 4. There are 13 residues in the CDR3. CDR3: CASSQGTGDGYTF. As DNA, the CDR3 is TGCGCCAGCAGCCAAGGGACAGGCGACGGCTACACCTTC.

This clone was recorded only once. The chain recombines TRBV14 with TRBJ2-7, with a tentative D call TRBD1 (6 bases). From germline, CDR1 is SGHDN and CDR2 FVKESK. The germline V and J ends were trimmed by 4 bases and 4 bases, with 14 bases remaining between them. This CDR3 has 14 amino acids. In DNA form, the CDR3 reads TGTGCCAGCAGCCCTCGTGGCAGGGGTTACGAGCAGTACTTC. Protein: CASSPRGRGYEQYF.

The chain recombines TRBV29-1 with TRBJ1-2, with 10 bases lining up with TRBD1. The germline gives CDR1 SQVTM, CDR2 ANQGSEA. The CDR3 length is 14 residues. The V gene end was trimmed by 7 bases and the J gene end by 6 bases; junction bases not matched to a gene: 11. The CDR3 coding sequence is TGCAGCGCCGTGGGACAGGGGAGTCGAGATGGCTACACCTTC. It yields the protein CSAVGQGSRDGYTF. The full variable domain, in which reference TRBV29-1 and TRBJ1-2 provide the parts outside the CDR3, is SAVISQKPSRDICQRGTSLTIQCQVDSQVTMMFWYRQQPGQSLTLIATANQGSEATYESGFVIDKFPISRPNLTFSTLTVSNMSPEDSSIYLCSAVGQGSRDGYTFGSGTRLTVV.

This clone was seen only a few times. The chain recombines TRBV4-3 with TRBJ2-1; D not certain. Deletions cut 0 bases from V and 0 bases from J, with 15 bases between. Germline CDR1 LGHNA, CDR2 YSLEER. The CDR3 has 18 amino acids. CDR3 sequence reads: CASSQDSYTKSSYNEQFF. In nucleotides, the CDR3 is TGCGCCAGCAGCCAAGATTCCTATACTAAGAGCTCCTACAATGAGCAGTTCTTC.

The chain recombines TRBV27 with TRBJ1-1; D remains ambiguous. The V end was cut by 4 bases, the J end by 3 bases, with 15 bases between. From germline, CDR1 is MNHEY and CDR2 SMNVEV (reference sequence). This CDR3 comprises 15 residues. This chain's CDR3 is CASSSREGEDTEAFF. The CDR3 DNA follows: TGTGCCAGCAGTTCACGTGAGGGCGAGGACACTGAAGCTTTCTTT.

The V gene is TRBV4-3, the J gene TRBJ2-7; 10 positions agree with TRBD2. The CDR3 runs to 15 residues. The V gene's germline CDR1 is LGHNA and CDR2 YSLEER. V lost 3 bases, J lost 5 bases, and 7 bases stayed unmatched. DNA for the CDR3: TGCGCCAGCAGCCAGATTAAAGCGGGAGGGAACGAGCAGTACTTC. Protein sequence: CASSQIKAGGNEQYF.

This clone was detected only a few times. V is TRBV9 and J is TRBJ1-6, with D unclear. This CDR3 has 17 amino acids. Germline CDR1 is SGDLS and CDR2 is YYNGEE. The ends were cut back, 2 bases at V and 6 bases at J, with 18 bases in the middle. CDR3 in DNA: TGTGCCAGCAGCGTCCACCACCGGGAGCGGAGTAATTCACCCCTCCACTTT. Translating it yields CASSVHHRERSNSPLHF.

This sequence joins TRBV7-8 and TRBJ2-7; the match to TRBD1 covers 10 bases. Per the germline V gene, CDR1 is SGHVS and CDR2 is FQNEAQ. J lost 0 bases, V lost 2 bases, and 7 bases had no gene match. The CDR3 loop spans 17 amino acids. The CDR3 loop reads CASSLLEDRGNSYEQYF. The CDR3 nucleotides are TGTGCCAGCAGCTTACTAGAGGACAGGGGGAACTCCTACGAGCAGTACTTC. Full variable domain (remainder filled in from reference TRBV7-8 and TRBJ2-7): GAGVSQSPRYKVAKRGQDVALRCDPISGHVSLFWYQQALGQGPEFLTYFQNEAQLDKSGLPSDRFFAERPEGSVSTLKIQRTQQEDSAVYLCASSLLEDRGNSYEQYFGPGTRLTVT.